Listed below are T cell receptor beta chains from one sample, sequenced in a study of T cell responses to AZD1222 COVID-19 vaccine. Repertoires were generated with immunoSEQ multiplex PCR, while TCRdb's copy carries only in-frame clones and drops some. The profile shows 100,000 or so clones, roughly nine tenths of them singletons. The sequences come from peripheral blood, collected on day 0 of AZD1222 vaccination. The receptors derive from an adult in good health. CDR3s include the opening cysteine and the closing phenylalanine or tryptophan. The D gene is left open where the match is weak. Where a row states a size, it is once, few, many or the class of an expanded clone; other rows omit it.

size,J,D,length,V,DNA,CDR3
-,TRBJ2-7,TRBD1,17,TRBV3-1/TRBV3-2,TGTGCCAGCAGCTCACGCACCGGGACAGGGTTAGGCTACGAGCAGTACTTC,CASSSRTGTGLGYEQYF
once,TRBJ1-1,TRBD1,16,TRBV7-3,TGTGCCAGCAGCGCTAAAGGGGGACAGGGAGGAACTGAAGCTTTCTTT,CASSAKGGQGGTEAFF
-,TRBJ1-4,TRBD1,16,TRBV27,TGTGCCAGCAGTTCCCCGGAGGGACAGGGGAATGAAAAACTGTTTTTT,CASSSPEGQGNEKLFF
-,TRBJ1-4,-,15,TRBV3-1/TRBV3-2,TGTGCCAGCAGCCCGCTTCACCGGGCCGAAGAAAAACTGTTTTTT,CASSPLHRAEEKLFF
-,TRBJ1-1,TRBD1,15,TRBV5-1,TGCGCCAGCAGCTTAGGACAGGGAGGATGGACTGAAGCTTTCTTT,CASSLGQGGWTEAFF
-,TRBJ2-7,-,14,TRBV7-9,TGTGCCAGCAGCTTATACACGGAGGGGTACGAGCAGTACTTC,CASSLYTEGYEQYF
-,TRBJ2-7,-,12,TRBV29-1,TGCAGCGTTGAAGCCGAGAACTACGAGCAGTACTTC,CSVEAENYEQYF
once,TRBJ2-7,TRBD1,16,TRBV11-2,TGTGCCAGCAGCTTTCGAGGACAGGGATCGCCCTACGAGCAGTACTTC,CASSFRGQGSPYEQYF
once,TRBJ1-4,-,14,TRBV5-1,TGCGCCAGCAGCCCTGGACGTGGGAATGAAAAACTGTTTTTT,CASSPGRGNEKLFF
few,TRBJ2-2,TRBD2,17,TRBV18,TGTGCCAGCTCACCATTTAGCGGGGGTGATAACACCGGGGAGCTGTTTTTT,CASSPFSGGDNTGELFF
-,TRBJ2-1,TRBD2,16,TRBV3-1/TRBV3-2,TGTGCCAGCAGCAGGGGGACTAGCGGATCCTACAATGAGCAGTTCTTC,CASSRGTSGSYNEQFF
-,TRBJ1-2,-,13,TRBV28,TGTGCCAGCAGTTTAAGGAACAACTATGGCTACACCTTC,CASSLRNNYGYTF
-,TRBJ2-7,-,12,TRBV6-2/TRBV6-3,TGTGCCAGCAGTGCCTTGGCCTACGAGCAGTACTTC,CASSALAYEQYF
-,TRBJ2-1,-,15,TRBV5-6,TGTGCCAGCAGCCCCGTTCCAGGGCCGTCGAATGAGCAGTTCTTC,CASSPVPGPSNEQFF
-,TRBJ2-7,TRBD1,16,TRBV7-9,TGTGCCAGCACCCGTTGGGTTGGGGACAGACAATACGAGCAGTACTTC,CASTRWVGDRQYEQYF
-,TRBJ2-1,-,16,TRBV3-1/TRBV3-2,TGTGCCAGCAGCCAAGATTCGGGACTAGGGGGCTCTGAGCAGTTCTTC,CASSQDSGLGGSEQFF
-,TRBJ2-5,-,11,TRBV5-1,TGCGCCAGCAATGGTCCTAAGACCCAGTACTTC,CASNGPKTQYF
-,TRBJ2-7,TRBD2,14,TRBV5-6,TGTGCCAGCAGCACCGGGACTAGCGGCTACGAGCAGTACTTC,CASSTGTSGYEQYF
few,TRBJ2-2,-,15,TRBV25-1,TGTGCCAGCAGTGAGTTGAGCAGGGACACCGGGGAGCTGTTTTTT,CASSELSRDTGELFF
once,TRBJ2-4,-,12,TRBV19,TGTGCCAGTAGTAAGCAGGAAAACATTCAGTACTTC,CASSKQENIQYF
-,TRBJ1-3,-,13,TRBV9,TGTGCCAGCAGCGGCAACTCTGGAAACACCATATATTTT,CASSGNSGNTIYF
-,TRBJ1-5,TRBD1,15,TRBV19,TGTGCCAGTACCCAGACAGGGGGCGTGAATCAGCCCCAGCATTTT,CASTQTGGVNQPQHF
once,TRBJ1-2,-,13,TRBV25-1,TGTGCCCGAGGGGATGCAGCTAACTATGGCTACACCTTC,CARGDAANYGYTF
-,TRBJ2-1,-,14,TRBV27,TGTGCCAGCAGTCCCCAGGCACCCTACAATGAGCAGTTCTTC,CASSPQAPYNEQFF
-,TRBJ1-1,-,13,TRBV7-9,TGTGCCAGCAGCGAATTGATGAACACTGAAGCTTTCTTT,CASSELMNTEAFF
-,TRBJ2-4,TRBD2,16,TRBV28,TGTGCCAGCAGTTCCCAAGGACTAGCGGGAGGCGACATTCAGTACTTC,CASSSQGLAGGDIQYF
once,TRBJ1-2,TRBD1,15,TRBV15,TGTGCCACCAGCAGGGGGACAGGGACTAACTATGGCTACACCTTC,CATSRGTGTNYGYTF
-,TRBJ1-1,-,14,TRBV29-1,TGCAGCGTTGAAGAGGGGGCAGGGAACACTGAAGCTTTCTTT,CSVEEGAGNTEAFF
-,TRBJ2-1,TRBD1,16,TRBV18,TGTGCCAGCTCACTCAATACCGGGACAGGAAACAATGAGCAGTTCTTC,CASSLNTGTGNNEQFF
-,TRBJ1-5,-,18,TRBV4-1,TGCGCCAGCAGCCACGGGACTATAGGAAGATATAGCAATCAGCCCCAGCATTTT,CASSHGTIGRYSNQPQHF
once,TRBJ2-3,TRBD2,15,TRBV4-2,TGTGCCAGCAGCTTAACTAGCGGGGGCACAGATACGCAGTATTTT,CASSLTSGGTDTQYF
-,TRBJ2-1,-,13,TRBV5-1,TGCGCCAGCAGCCCGGCTCAGTACAATGAGCAGTTCTTC,CASSPAQYNEQFF
-,TRBJ2-7,TRBD2,15,TRBV27,TGTGCCAGCAGTACGGGACTAGCGGGAGATTACGAGCAGTACTTC,CASSTGLAGDYEQYF
-,TRBJ1-6,-,17,TRBV5-1,TGCGCCAGCAGCTTGGAGGCTTTGGCAGGGGCTAATTCACCCCTCCACTTT,CASSLEALAGANSPLHF
-,TRBJ2-7,-,15,TRBV7-9,TGTGCCAGCAGCGACCGGGACGGGAGCTCCTACGAGCAGTACTTC,CASSDRDGSSYEQYF
-,TRBJ1-4,-,13,TRBV27,TGTGCCACAAAGGGGGAGGGTAGGGGAAAACTGTTTTTT,CATKGEGRGKLFF
-,TRBJ2-1,TRBD2,12,TRBV12-3/TRBV12-4,TGTGCCAGCAGTTCGGGGGGACTAGGGTGGATCTTC,CASSSGGLGWIF
-,TRBJ2-1,-,16,TRBV19,TGTGCCAGTAGTAATACAGGGGGGGACCTCTACAATGAGCAGTTCTTC,CASSNTGGDLYNEQFF
-,TRBJ2-1,-,15,TRBV29-1,TGCAGCGTTGAAGATCGTAGGACACTGTACAATGAGCAGTTCTTC,CSVEDRRTLYNEQFF
-,TRBJ2-7,-,13,TRBV19,TGTGCCAGTAGTCCCACCCCAGCCTACGAGCAGTACTTC,CASSPTPAYEQYF
-,TRBJ2-7,TRBD2,14,TRBV10-2,TGCGCCAGCAGTGAGAGGTGGGGGGGCTACGAGCAGTACTTC,CASSERWGGYEQYF
-,TRBJ1-5,TRBD1,14,TRBV11-2,TGTGCCAGCAGCTTTGACAGGGGCAGTCAGCCCCAGCATTTT,CASSFDRGSQPQHF
-,TRBJ2-7,-,13,TRBV27,TGTGCCAGCAGGCCCCAAGTCGCCTACGAGCAGTACTTC,CASRPQVAYEQYF
-,TRBJ1-1,TRBD1,14,TRBV6-5,TGTGCCAGCCTATCCGGCAGGGGGTTTTCGGAAGCTTTCTTT,CASLSGRGFSEAFF
-,TRBJ1-5,TRBD1,14,TRBV5-6,TGTGCCAGCAGCGAACGGACAGGGAGTCAGCCCCAGCATTTT,CASSERTGSQPQHF
-,TRBJ2-7,TRBD2,14,TRBV6-5,TGTGCCAGCAGTTACCTAGCGGGTACCTACGAGCAGTACTTC,CASSYLAGTYEQYF
-,TRBJ1-2,-,14,TRBV7-9,TGTGCCAGCAGCGCAGGGTGGGAGAGGAATGGCTACACCTTC,CASSAGWERNGYTF
-,TRBJ1-2,-,16,TRBV7-9,TGTGCCAGCAGCTTATCCGGTGGCCCTGGTGTATATGGCTACACCTTC,CASSLSGGPGVYGYTF